In this sample, the clone carrying this T cell receptor (beta chain) turned up many times. Antigen specificity is unknown. These data come from a study of T cells in Graves' hyperthyroidism and ophthalmopathy. RNA transcripts served as the template for amplifying TCR beta CDR3 regions. Initially, a first-round RT-PCR of the TCR CDR3 employed the HTBI primer set. TCRdb re-called the multiplex PCR reads with MiXCR, one entry per CDR3 protein. Seen here are about 690,000 distinct CDR3 sequences, 17% observed once, and the top ten hold around 16%. The trim removed 2 bases at V and 4 bases at J, leaving 2 bases unmatched. The CDR3 has 15 residues. If no ophthalmopathy progression occurred within 18 months, Graves' hyperthyroidism was stable. Patients aged 18 to 65 had newly diagnosed hyperthyroidism of under 2 months' duration. Every diagnosis used clinical symptoms, serum thyroxine and TRAb, thyroid ultrasound and orbital computed tomography.

Findings of the study overall: A 13 V-J signature model discriminated ophthalmopathy versus stable hyperthyroidism.

Sequencing input: blood. The TCR sequence derives from a man aged 50-59 years with Graves' hyperthyroidism. The chain joins TRBV12-3 or TRBV12-4 to TRBJ2-1; 10 bases line up with TRBD1. This chain's CDR3 is CASSLWDRGYNEQFF. In DNA, the CDR3 is TGTGCCAGCAGTTTATGGGACAGGGGTTACAATGAGCAGTTCTTC.